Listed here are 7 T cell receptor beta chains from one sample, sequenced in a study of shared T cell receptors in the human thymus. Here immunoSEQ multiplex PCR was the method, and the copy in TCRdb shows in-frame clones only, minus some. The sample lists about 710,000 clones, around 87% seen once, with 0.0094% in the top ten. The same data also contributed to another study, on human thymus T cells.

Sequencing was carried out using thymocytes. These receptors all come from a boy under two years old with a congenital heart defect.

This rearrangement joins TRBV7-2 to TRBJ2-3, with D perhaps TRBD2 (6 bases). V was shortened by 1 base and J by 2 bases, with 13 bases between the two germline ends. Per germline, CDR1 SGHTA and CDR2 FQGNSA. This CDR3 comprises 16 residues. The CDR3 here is CASSLVIEDYTDTQYF. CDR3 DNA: TGTGCCAGCAGCTTAGTTATAGAGGACTACACAGATACGCAGTATTTT. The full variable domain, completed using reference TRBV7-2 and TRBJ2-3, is GAGVSQSPSNKVTEKGKDVELRCDPISGHTALYWYRQSLGQGLEFLIYFQGNSAPDKSGLPSDRFSAERTGGSVSTLTIQRTQQEDSAVYLCASSLVIEDYTDTQYFGPGTRLTVL.

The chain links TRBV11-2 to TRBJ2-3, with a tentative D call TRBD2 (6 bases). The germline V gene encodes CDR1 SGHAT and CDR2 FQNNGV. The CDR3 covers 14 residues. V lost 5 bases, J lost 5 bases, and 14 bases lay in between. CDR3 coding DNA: TGTGCCAGCAGCCCGGAGGGCCCGGGAGATACGCAGTATTTT. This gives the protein CASSPEGPGDTQYF.

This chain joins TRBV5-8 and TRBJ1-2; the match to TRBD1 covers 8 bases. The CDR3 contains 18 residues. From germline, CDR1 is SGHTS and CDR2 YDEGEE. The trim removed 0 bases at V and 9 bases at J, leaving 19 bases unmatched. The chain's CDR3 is CASSLDEGQAARAISYTF. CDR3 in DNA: TGTGCCAGCAGCTTGGATGAGGGACAGGCGGCAAGAGCTATAAGCTACACCTTC.

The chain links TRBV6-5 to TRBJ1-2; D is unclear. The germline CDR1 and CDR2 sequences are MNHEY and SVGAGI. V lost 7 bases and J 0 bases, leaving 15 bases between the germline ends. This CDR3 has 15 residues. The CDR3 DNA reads TGTGCCAGCACTCTACAGCCTTTCCCTAACTATGGCTACACCTTC. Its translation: CASTLQPFPNYGYTF.

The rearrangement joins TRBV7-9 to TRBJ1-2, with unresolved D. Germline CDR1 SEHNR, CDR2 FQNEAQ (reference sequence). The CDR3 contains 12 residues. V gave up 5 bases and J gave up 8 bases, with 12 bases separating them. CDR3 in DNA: TGTGCCAGCAGCCCCTCCCCGGGAGGCTACACCTTC. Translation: CASSPSPGGYTF.

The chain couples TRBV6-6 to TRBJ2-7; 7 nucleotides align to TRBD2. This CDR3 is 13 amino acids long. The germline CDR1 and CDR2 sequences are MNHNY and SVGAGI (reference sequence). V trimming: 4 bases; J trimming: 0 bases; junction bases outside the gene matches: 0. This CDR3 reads CASSWEGSYEQYF. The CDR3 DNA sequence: TGTGCCAGCAGTTGGGAGGGCTCCTACGAGCAGTACTTC.

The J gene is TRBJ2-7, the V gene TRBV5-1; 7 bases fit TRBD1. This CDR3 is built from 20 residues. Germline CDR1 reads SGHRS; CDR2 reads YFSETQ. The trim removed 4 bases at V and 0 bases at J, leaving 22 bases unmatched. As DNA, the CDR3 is TGCGCCAGCAGCCCCCGGGACAGTGAATTAAAGGTTCCCTACTCCTACGAGCAGTACTTC. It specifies CASSPRDSELKVPYSYEQYF.